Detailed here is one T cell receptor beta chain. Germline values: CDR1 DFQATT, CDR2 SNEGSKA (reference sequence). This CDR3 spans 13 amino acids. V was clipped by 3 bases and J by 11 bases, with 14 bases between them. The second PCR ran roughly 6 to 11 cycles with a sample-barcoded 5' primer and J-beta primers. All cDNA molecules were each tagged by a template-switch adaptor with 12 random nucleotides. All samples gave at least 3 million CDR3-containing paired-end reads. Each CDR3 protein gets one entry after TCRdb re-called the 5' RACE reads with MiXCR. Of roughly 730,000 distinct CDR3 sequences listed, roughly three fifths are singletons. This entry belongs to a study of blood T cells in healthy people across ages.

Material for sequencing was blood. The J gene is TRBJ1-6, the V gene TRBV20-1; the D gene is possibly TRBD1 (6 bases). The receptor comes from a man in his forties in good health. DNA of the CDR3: TGCAGTGCTAGTAATACGCAGGGGACACCCCTCCACTTT. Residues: CSASNTQGTPLHF.